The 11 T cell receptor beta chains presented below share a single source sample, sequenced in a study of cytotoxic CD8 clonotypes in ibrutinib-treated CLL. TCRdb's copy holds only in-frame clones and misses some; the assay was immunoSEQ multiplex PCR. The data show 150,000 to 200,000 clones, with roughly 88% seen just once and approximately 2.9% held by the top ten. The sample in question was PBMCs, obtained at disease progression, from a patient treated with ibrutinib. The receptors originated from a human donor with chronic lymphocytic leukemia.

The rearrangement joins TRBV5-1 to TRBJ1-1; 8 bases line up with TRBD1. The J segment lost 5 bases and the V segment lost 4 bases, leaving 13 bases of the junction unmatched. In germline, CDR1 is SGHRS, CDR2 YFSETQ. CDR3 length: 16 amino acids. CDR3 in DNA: TGCGCCAGCAGCCCGGCCCCAGGGGGCGCCTGGACTGAAGCTTTCTTT. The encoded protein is CASSPAPGGAWTEAFF.

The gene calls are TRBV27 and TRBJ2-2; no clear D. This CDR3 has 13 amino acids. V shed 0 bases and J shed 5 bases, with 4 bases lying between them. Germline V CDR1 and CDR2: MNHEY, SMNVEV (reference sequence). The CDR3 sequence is CASSLSWTGELFF. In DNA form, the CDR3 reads TGTGCCAGCAGTTTATCGTGGACCGGGGAGCTGTTTTTT.

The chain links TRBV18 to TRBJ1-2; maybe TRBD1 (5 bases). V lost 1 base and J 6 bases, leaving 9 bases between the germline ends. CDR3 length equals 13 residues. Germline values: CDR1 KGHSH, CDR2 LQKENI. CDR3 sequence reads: CASSPQGLHGYTF. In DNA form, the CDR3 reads TGTGCCAGCTCACCACAGGGGCTTCATGGCTACACCTTC.

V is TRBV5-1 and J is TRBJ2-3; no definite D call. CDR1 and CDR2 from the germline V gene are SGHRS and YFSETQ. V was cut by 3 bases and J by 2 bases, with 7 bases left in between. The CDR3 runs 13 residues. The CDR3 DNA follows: TGCGCCAGCAGCTCCCCAGTCACAGATACGCAGTATTTT. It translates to CASSSPVTDTQYF.

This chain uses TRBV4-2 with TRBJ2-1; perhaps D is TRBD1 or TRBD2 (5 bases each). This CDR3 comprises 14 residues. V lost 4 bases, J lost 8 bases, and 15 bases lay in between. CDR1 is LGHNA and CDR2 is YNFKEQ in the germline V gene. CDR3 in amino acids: CASSLRERGDEQFF. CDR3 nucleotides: TGTGCCAGCAGCCTCCGCGAAAGAGGGGATGAGCAGTTCTTC.

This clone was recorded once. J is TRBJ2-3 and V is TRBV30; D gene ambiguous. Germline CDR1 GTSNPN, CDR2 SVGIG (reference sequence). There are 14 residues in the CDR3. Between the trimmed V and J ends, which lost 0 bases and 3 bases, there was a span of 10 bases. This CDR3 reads CAWSVGGGTDTQYF. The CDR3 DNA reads TGTGCCTGGAGTGTCGGTGGCGGAACAGATACGCAGTATTTT.

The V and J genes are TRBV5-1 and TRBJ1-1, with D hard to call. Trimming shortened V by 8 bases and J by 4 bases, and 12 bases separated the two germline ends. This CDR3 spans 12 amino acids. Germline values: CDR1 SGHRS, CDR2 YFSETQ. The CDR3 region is CASYFEGTEAFF. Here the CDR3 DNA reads TGCGCCAGTTACTTTGAGGGCACTGAAGCTTTCTTT. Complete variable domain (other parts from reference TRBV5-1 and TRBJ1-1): KAGVTQTPRYLIKTRGQQVTLSCSPISGHRSVSWYQQTPGQGLQFLFEYFSETQRNKGNFPGRFSGRQFSNSRSEMNVSTLELGDSALYLCASYFEGTEAFFGQGTRLTVV.

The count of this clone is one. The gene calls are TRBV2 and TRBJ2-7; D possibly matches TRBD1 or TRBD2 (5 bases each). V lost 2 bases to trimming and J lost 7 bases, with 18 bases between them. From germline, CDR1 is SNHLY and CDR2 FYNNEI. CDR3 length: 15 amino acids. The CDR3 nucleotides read TGTGCCAGCAGTGAATTTGGGACCCGATTCGGAGAGCAGTACTTC. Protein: CASSEFGTRFGEQYF.

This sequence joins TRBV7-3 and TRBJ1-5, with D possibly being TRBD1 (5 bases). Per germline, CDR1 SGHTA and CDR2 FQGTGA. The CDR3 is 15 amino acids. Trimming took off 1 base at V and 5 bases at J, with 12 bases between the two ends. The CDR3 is CASSLSQGRYQPQHF. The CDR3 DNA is TGTGCCAGCAGCTTAAGCCAGGGTCGGTATCAGCCCCAGCATTTT.

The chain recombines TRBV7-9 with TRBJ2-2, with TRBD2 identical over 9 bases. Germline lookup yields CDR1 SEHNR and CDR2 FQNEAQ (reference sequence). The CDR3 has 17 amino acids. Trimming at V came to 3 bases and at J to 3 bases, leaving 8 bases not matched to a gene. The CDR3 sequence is CASSFIDLAGYTGELFF. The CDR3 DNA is TGTGCCAGCAGCTTTATCGACCTAGCGGGGTACACCGGGGAGCTGTTTTTT.

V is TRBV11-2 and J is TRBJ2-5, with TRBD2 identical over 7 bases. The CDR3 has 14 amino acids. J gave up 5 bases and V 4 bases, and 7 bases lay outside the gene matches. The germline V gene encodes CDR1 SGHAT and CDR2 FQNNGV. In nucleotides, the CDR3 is TGTGCCAGCAGCTGGGGGGGAGGCGGGGAGACCCAGTACTTC. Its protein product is CASSWGGGGETQYF.